The clone carrying this T cell receptor beta chain has a handful of counts. The data originate from a study of blood T cells in healthy people across ages. Through a sample-barcoded 5' primer and a J-beta primer mix, a second PCR was run for roughly 6 to 12 cycles. Carrying 12 random nucleotides, a template-switch adaptor labeled each individual cDNA molecule. Via MiXCR, TCRdb re-called the 5' RACE reads, giving one row per CDR3 protein. The table records around 1,600,000 distinct CDR3 sequences, approximately 43% of them present only once. CDR1 is MGHRA and CDR2 is YSYEKL in the germline V gene. Trimming pared 4 bases from V and 2 bases from J, leaving 15 bases between. The CDR3 is made up of 15 amino acids.

The sequence came from a woman aged 18-30 years in good health. What was sequenced was blood. The genes are TRBV4-1 and TRBJ2-7, with D possibly TRBD1 on 5 matching bases. The CDR3 reads CASSLGRGRAYEQYF. CDR3 coding DNA: TGCGCCAGCAGCCTCGGGCGCGGCAGGGCCTACGAGCAGTACTTC.